The rows below give T cell receptor beta chains drawn from one sample of a study of siplizumab effects on memory and regulatory T cells. The table came from immunoSEQ multiplex PCR; TCRdb's copy has only in-frame clones and leaves some out. The profile covers about 72,000 clones, with less than 95% appearing a single time and around 28% taken by the ten largest. Material for sequencing was CD8+ T cells sorted from blood. The receptors derive from a human donor in good health. Both conserved end residues are part of each CDR3. A D gene is named only where the DNA matches it firmly. Clone size is given for some rows only: seen once, a few or many times, or a class if the clone is expanded.

>-|TRBV27|TRBJ2-7|-
TGTGCCAGCAGTTACAACTCGGGACATTTCTACGAGCAGTACTTC
CASSYNSGHFYEQYF
>-|TRBV14|TRBJ2-4|-
TGTGCCAGCAGCCATGGACAGTTAGCCAAAAACATTCAGTACTTC
CASSHGQLAKNIQYF
>TRBD1|TRBV4-2|TRBJ1-2|-
TGTGCCAGCAGCCAAGAAAGCCAGGGGGCGAGTGGGTATGGCTACACCTTC
CASSQESQGASGYGYTF
>TRBD2|TRBV27|TRBJ2-7|-
TGTGCCAGCAGTTTGGGACTAGCGTCCTCCTACGAGCAGTACTTC
CASSLGLASSYEQYF
>-|TRBV19|TRBJ1-4|-
TGTGCCAGTAGTATAGGGGAAGGACAGCTTAATGAAAAACTGTTTTTT
CASSIGEGQLNEKLFF
>-|TRBV7-6|TRBJ2-3|-
TGTGCCAGCAGCTTAGGCTTGATGGGTGATACGCAGTATTTT
CASSLGLMGDTQYF
>-|TRBV7-9|TRBJ1-1|-
TGTGCCAGCAGCTTAGGGTTGGAGGGGCGGAGAGCTTTCTTT
CASSLGLEGRRAFF
>-|TRBV4-1|TRBJ1-2|few
TGCGCCAGCAGTACTAGGGGCTATGGCTACACCTTC
CASSTRGYGYTF
>-|TRBV6-6|TRBJ1-4|-
TGTGCCAGCACCCAATCGATGGGGGTTAATGAAAAACTGTTTTTT
CASTQSMGVNEKLFF
>-|TRBV11-2|TRBJ2-7|-
TGTGCCAGCAGCCTAGAACTAGACAGAACCTACGAGCAGTACTTC
CASSLELDRTYEQYF
>-|TRBV29-1|TRBJ1-1|-
TGCAGCGCCGGAAACACTGAAGCTTTCTTT
CSAGNTEAFF